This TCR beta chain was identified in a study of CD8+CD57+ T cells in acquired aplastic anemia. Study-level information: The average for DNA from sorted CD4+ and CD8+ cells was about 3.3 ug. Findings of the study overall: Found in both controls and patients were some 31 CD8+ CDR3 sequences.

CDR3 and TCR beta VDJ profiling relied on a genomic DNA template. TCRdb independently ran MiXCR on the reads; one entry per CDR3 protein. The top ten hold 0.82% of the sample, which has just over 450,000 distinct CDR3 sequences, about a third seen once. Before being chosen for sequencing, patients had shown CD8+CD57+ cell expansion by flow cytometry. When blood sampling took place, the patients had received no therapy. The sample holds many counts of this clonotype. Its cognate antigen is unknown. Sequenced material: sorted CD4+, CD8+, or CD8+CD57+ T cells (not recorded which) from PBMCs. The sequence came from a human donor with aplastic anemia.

The CDR3 nucleotides are TGTGCCAGCAGCCAAGATTTATCAGGGTCTGGCTACACCTTC. Residues: CASSQDLSGSGYTF. This chain links TRBV14 with TRBJ1-2; weak D call: TRBD1 (5 bases). The length of the CDR3 is 14 residues. Trimming left V 0 bases short and J 7 bases short, with 12 bases between. Germline lookup yields CDR1 SGHDN and CDR2 FVKESK.